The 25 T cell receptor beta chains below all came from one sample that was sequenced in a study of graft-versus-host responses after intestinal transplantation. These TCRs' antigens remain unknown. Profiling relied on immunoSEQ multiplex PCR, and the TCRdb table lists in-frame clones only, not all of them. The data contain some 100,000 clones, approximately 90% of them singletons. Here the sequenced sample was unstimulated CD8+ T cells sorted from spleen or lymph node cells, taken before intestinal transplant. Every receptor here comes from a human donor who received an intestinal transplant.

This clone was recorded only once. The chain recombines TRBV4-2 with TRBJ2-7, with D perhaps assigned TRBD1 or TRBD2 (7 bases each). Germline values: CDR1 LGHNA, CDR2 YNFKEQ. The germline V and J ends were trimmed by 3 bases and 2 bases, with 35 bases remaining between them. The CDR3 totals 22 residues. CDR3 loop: CASSHLGGGTGERGRWTYEQYF. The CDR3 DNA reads TGTGCCAGCAGCCACCTTGGGGGGGGGACGGGAGAAAGGGGGCGCTGGACCTACGAGCAGTACTTC.

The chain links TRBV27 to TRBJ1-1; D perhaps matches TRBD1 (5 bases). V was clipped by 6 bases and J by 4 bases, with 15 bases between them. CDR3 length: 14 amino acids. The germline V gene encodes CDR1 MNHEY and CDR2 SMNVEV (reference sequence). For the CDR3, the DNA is TGTGCCAGCAGCACGGAGGGGCATATCACTGAAGCTTTCTTT. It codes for CASSTEGHITEAFF.

The CDR3 sequence is CASSPRDSSYEQYF. For the CDR3, the DNA is TGTGCCAGCAGTCCAAGGGACAGCTCCTACGAGCAGTACTTC. The chain links TRBV6-6 to TRBJ2-7; 7 bases are shared with TRBD1. V gave up 5 bases and J gave up 0 bases; unmatched junction bases: 4. CDR1 and CDR2 (germline): MNHNY, SVGAGI (reference sequence). The CDR3 is 14 residues long.

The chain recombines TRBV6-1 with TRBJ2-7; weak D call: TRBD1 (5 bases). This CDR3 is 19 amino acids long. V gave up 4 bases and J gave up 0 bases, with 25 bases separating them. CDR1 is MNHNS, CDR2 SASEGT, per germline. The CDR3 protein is CASSGSDTAKHSSSYEQYF. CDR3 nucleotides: TGTGCCAGCAGTGGCTCGGACACCGCTAAACACTCGAGCTCCTACGAGCAGTACTTC.

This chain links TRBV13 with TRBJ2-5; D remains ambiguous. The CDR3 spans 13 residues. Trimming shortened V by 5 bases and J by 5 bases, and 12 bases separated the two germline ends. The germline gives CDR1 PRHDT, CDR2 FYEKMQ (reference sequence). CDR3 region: CASSPFVRETQYF. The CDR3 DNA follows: TGTGCCAGCAGCCCATTTGTTCGGGAGACCCAGTACTTC. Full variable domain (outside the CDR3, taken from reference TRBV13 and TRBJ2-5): AAGVIQSPRHLIKEKRETATLKCYPIPRHDTVYWYQQGPGQDPQFLISFYEKMQSDKGSIPDRFSAQQFSDYHSELNMSSLELGDSALYFCASSPFVRETQYFGPGTRLLVL.

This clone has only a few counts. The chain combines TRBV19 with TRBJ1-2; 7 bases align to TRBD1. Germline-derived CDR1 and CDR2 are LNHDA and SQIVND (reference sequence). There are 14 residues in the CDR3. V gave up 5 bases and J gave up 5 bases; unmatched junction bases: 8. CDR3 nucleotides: TGTGCCAGTAGTTTGATAGGGGGCGGTTATGGCTACACCTTC. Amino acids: CASSLIGGGYGYTF.

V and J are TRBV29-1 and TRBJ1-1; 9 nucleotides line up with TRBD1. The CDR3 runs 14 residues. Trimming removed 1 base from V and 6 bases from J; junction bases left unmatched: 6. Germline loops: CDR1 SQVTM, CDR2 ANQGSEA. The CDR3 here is CSVEGWTGDAEAFF. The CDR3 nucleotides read TGCAGCGTTGAAGGTTGGACAGGGGACGCTGAAGCTTTCTTT.

CDR3 sequence: CASSQVRWYSDTEAFF. The CDR3, as DNA: TGTGCCAGTAGCCAAGTACGTTGGTACTCGGACACTGAAGCTTTCTTT. The V call is TRBV19, the J call TRBJ1-1; no clear D gene. V lost 6 bases and J lost 3, with 20 bases in between. The CDR3 runs to 16 residues. Germline loops: CDR1 LNHDA, CDR2 SQIVND (reference sequence). Full variable domain (missing parts from reference TRBV19 and TRBJ1-1): DGGITQSPKYLFRKEGQNVTLSCEQNLNHDAMYWYRQDPGQGLRLIYYSQIVNDFQKGDIAEGYSVSREKKESFPLTVTSAQKNPTAFYLCASSQVRWYSDTEAFFGQGTRLTVV.

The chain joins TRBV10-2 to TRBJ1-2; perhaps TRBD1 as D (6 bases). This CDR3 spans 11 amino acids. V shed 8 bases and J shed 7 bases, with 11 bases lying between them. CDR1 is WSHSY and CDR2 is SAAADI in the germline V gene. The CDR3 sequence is CASRRGSGYTF. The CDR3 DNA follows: TGCGCCAGCCGGAGGGGGAGTGGCTACACCTTC.

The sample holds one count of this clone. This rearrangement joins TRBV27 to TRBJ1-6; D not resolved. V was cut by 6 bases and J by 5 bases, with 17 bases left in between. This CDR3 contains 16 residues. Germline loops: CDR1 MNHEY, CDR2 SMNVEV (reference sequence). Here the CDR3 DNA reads TGTGCCAGCAGGGTGGCCCCAAATGGAGATAATTCACCCCTCCACTTT. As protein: CASRVAPNGDNSPLHF.

The DNA of the CDR3 is TGTGCCAGCAGTGAAGCACGGGGACTAGCGGGTCAGACCCAGTACTTC. Translation: CASSEARGLAGQTQYF. The rearrangement uses TRBV2 and TRBJ2-5; TRBD2 aligns across 12 bases. Losses at the gene ends were 0 bases for V and 6 bases for J; bases not matched to a gene: 5. Germline CDR1 and CDR2: SNHLY and FYNNEI. The CDR3 spans 16 residues.

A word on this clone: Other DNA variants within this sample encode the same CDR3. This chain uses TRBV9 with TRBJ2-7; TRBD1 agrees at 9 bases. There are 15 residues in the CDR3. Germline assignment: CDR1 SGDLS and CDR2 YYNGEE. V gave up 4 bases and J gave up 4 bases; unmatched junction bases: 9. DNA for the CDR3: TGTGCCAGCAGCCTGTCGGACAGGGGATCTTACGAGCAGTACTTC. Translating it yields CASSLSDRGSYEQYF.

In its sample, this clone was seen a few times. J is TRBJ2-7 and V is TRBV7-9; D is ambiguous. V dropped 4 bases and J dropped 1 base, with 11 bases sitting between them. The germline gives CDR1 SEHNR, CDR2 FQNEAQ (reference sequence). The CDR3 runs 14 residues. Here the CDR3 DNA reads TGTGCCAGCAGCTCCTCGGCCTTATCCTACGAGCAGTACTTC. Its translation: CASSSSALSYEQYF.

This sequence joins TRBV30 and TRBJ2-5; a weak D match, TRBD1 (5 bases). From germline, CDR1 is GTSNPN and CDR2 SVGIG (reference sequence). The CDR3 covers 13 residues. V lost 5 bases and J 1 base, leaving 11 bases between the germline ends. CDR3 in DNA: TGTGCCTGGGCGTACGACAGCCAAGAGACCCAGTACTTC. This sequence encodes CAWAYDSQETQYF. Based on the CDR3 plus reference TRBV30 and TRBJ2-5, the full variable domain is SQTIHQWPATLVQPVGSPLSLECTVEGTSNPNLYWYRQAAGRGLQLLFYSVGIGQISSEVPQNLSASRPQDRQFILSSKKLLLSDSGFYLCAWAYDSQETQYFGPGTRLLVL.

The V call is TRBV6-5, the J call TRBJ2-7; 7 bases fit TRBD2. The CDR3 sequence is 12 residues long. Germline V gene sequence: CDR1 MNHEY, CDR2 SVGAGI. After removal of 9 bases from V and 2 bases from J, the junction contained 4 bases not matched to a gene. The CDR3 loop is CASLAETYEQYF. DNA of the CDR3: TGTGCCAGTCTAGCGGAGACCTACGAGCAGTACTTC.

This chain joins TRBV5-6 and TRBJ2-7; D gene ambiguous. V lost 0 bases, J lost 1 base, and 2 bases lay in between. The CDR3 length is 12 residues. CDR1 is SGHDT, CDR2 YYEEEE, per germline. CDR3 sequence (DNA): TGTGCCAGCAGCTTGGTTTCCTACGAGCAGTACTTC. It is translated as CASSLVSYEQYF.

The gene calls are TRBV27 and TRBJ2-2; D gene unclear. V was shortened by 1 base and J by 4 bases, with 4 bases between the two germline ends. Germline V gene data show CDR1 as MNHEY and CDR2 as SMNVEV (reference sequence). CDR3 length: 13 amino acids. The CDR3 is CASSLFLTGELFF. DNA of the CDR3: TGTGCCAGCAGTTTATTCCTCACCGGGGAGCTGTTTTTT.

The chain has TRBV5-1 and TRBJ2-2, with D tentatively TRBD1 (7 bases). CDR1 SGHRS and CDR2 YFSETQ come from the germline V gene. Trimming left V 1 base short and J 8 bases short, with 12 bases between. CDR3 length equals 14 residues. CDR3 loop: CASSLWRGQGELFF. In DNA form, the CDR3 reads TGCGCCAGCAGCTTGTGGAGGGGGCAAGGGGAGCTGTTTTTT.

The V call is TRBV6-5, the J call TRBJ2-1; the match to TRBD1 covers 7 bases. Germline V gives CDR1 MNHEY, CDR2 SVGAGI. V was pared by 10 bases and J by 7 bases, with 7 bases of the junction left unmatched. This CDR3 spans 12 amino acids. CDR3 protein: CATRQGWNEQFF. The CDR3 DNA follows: TGTGCCACTCGACAGGGTTGGAATGAGCAGTTCTTC.

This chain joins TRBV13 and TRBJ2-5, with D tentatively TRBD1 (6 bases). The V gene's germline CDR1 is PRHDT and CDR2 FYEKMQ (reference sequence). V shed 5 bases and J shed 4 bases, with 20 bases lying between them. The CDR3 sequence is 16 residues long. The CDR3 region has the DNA TGTGCCAGCAGCATATCAGTACAGGGACCTAGAGAGACCCAGTACTTC. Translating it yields CASSISVQGPRETQYF.

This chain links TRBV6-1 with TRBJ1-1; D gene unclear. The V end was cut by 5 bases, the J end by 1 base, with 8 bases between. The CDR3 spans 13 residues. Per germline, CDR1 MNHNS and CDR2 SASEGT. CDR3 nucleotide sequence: TGTGCCAGCAGTAACTGGAGGAACACTGAAGCTTTCTTT. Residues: CASSNWRNTEAFF.

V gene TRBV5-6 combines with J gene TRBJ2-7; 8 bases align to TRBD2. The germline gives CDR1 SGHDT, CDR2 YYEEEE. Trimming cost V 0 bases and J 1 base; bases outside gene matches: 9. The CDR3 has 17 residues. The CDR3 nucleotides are TGTGCCAGCAGCTTGGCGGCTTCGGGACTAGAATCCTACGAGCAGTACTTC. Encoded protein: CASSLAASGLESYEQYF.

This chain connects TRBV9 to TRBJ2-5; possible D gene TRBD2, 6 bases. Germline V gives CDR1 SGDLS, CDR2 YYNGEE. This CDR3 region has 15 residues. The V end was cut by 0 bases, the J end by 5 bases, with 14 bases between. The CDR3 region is CASSVDGGAGETQYF. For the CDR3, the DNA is TGTGCCAGCAGCGTAGACGGGGGAGCGGGTGAGACCCAGTACTTC.

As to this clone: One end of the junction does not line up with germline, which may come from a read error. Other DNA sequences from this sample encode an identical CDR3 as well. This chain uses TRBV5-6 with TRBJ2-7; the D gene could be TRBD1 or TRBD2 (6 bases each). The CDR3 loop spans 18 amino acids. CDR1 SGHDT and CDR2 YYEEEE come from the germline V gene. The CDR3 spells CASSLMGGGTPNIYEQYF. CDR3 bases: TGTGCCAGCAGCTTGATGGGGGGCGGGACACCTAATATTTACGAACAGTACTTC.

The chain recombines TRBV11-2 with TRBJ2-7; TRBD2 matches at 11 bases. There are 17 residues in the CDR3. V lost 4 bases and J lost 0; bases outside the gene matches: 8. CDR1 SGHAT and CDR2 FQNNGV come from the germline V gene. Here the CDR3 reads CASSSTSGSEYSYEQYF. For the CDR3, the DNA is TGTGCCAGCAGCTCTACTAGCGGGAGTGAGTACTCCTACGAGCAGTACTTC.